The next 29 T cell receptor beta chains were all read from a single sample in a study of T cells in Graves' hyperthyroidism and ophthalmopathy. TCR beta CDR3 region amplification was performed from RNA transcripts. The HTBI primer set drove a first-round RT-PCR of the TCR CDR3. TCRdb passed the multiplex PCR reads through MiXCR, listing each CDR3 protein once. Among around 300,000 distinct CDR3 sequences, 13% were seen once, and the ten largest hold roughly 8%. The sequenced sample consisted of blood. These receptors were obtained from a woman in her 30s with Graves' hyperthyroidism that later progressed to Graves' ophthalmopathy.

This clonotype was counted between two and nine times. This chain connects TRBV7-9 to TRBJ2-2, with 7 bases lining up with TRBD1. CDR3 length: 15 residues. Germline lookup yields CDR1 SEHNR and CDR2 FQNEAQ (reference sequence). The trim removed 5 bases at V and 4 bases at J, leaving 7 bases unmatched. The CDR3 spells CASSLRQGRTGELFF. CDR3 nucleotides: TGTGCCAGCAGCCTACGACAGGGACGCACCGGGGAGCTGTTTTTT.

This clonotype was observed many times. The junction does not match germline at one end; this may be a read error. V usage is TRBV10-2 and J usage is TRBJ1-1; perhaps TRBD1 as D (6 bases). CDR1 and CDR2 from the germline V gene are WSHSY and SAAADI. This CDR3 region has 13 residues. DNA for the CDR3: TGCGCCAGCAGTGAAAGGGGGGACACTGCAGCTTTCTTT. Encoded protein: CASSERGDTAAFF.

In its sample, this clonotype was seen many times. J is TRBJ1-1 and V is TRBV12-3 or TRBV12-4; no clear D. CDR3 length: 14 residues. Trimming removed 5 bases at V and 6 bases at J, with 16 bases between. The CDR3 DNA reads TGTGCCAGCAGTCCGGATTGGATGGGCGCTGAAGCTTTCTTT. It specifies CASSPDWMGAEAFF.

This clonotype was detected a few times. The chain links TRBV3-2 to TRBJ2-1; the table assigns TRBD2, which was not confirmed against the DNA. TRBV3-2 is labeled a pseudogene. This CDR3 has 17 amino acids. The CDR3 DNA follows: TGTGCCAGCAGCCAACCTCCGACTAGCGTTTATGCCAATGAGCAGTTCTTC. It is translated as CASSQPPTSVYANEQFF.

The sample holds a few counts of this clonotype. This sequence joins TRBV7-9 and TRBJ1-6, with D unresolved. V dropped 2 bases and J dropped 9 bases, with 11 bases sitting between them. This CDR3 contains 14 residues. Germline CDR1 is SEHNR and CDR2 is FQNEAQ (reference sequence). CDR3 sequence: CASSLKEPRSPLHF. For the CDR3, the DNA is TGTGCCAGCAGCTTAAAGGAACCCCGTTCACCCCTCCACTTT.

The chain is built from TRBV20-1 and TRBJ2-7, with TRBD1 identical over 7 bases. The CDR3 sequence is 14 residues long. V gave up 6 bases and J gave up 0 bases; unmatched junction bases: 8. CDR1 is DFQATT and CDR2 is SNEGSKA in the germline V gene (reference sequence). CDR3 nucleotides: TGCAGTGCCACCAAGGGGGCCTTCTCCTACGAGCAGTACTTC. This codes for CSATKGAFSYEQYF.

This clonotype was picked up many times. This chain links TRBV7-2 with TRBJ2-6; TRBD2 matches at 10 bases. V lost 5 bases, J lost 2 bases, and 15 bases stayed unmatched. Germline values: CDR1 SGHTA, CDR2 FQGNSA. This CDR3 is built from 20 residues. The CDR3 is CASSIRRLAGIAPGANVLTF. CDR3 bases: TGTGCCAGCAGCATTAGAAGACTAGCGGGCATAGCTCCTGGGGCCAACGTCCTGACTTTC.

This clonotype was counted only a few times. The chain has TRBV5-1 and TRBJ1-2; 9 positions agree with TRBD1. CDR1 SGHRS and CDR2 YFSETQ come from the germline V gene. The CDR3 is 14 amino acids. V trimming: 5 bases; J trimming: 6 bases; junction bases outside the gene matches: 8. The CDR3 region is CASSSGQGSDGYTF. The CDR3 region has the DNA TGCGCCAGCAGTTCGGGACAGGGATCGGATGGCTACACCTTC.

This chain uses TRBV6-1 with TRBJ2-7, with TRBD1 matching over 8 bases. V shed 6 bases, J shed 0 bases, and the junction held 7 bases outside the gene matches. Germline lookup yields CDR1 MNHNS and CDR2 SASEGT. This CDR3 spans 15 amino acids. The CDR3 DNA follows: TGTGCCAGCAGGGCAGACAGGGGAAGCTCCTACGAGCAGTACTTC. As protein: CASRADRGSSYEQYF.

Only a few counts were recorded for this clonotype. The rearrangement uses TRBV6-1 and TRBJ2-2; 9 positions match TRBD1. The CDR3 has 16 amino acids. The V segment lost 6 bases and the J segment 7 bases; nucleotides outside the gene matches: 12. The germline gives CDR1 MNHNS, CDR2 SASEGT. DNA for the CDR3: TGTGCCAGCAGAGTCCAGACAGGGGGTCAGAACGGGGAGCTGTTTTTT. Residues: CASRVQTGGQNGELFF.

This clonotype was seen ten or more times. The gene calls are TRBV6-1 and TRBJ1-2; D is ambiguous. V was cut by 6 bases and J by 2 bases, with 22 bases left in between. The CDR3 runs to 17 residues. CDR1 and CDR2 (germline): MNHNS, SASEGT. CDR3 DNA sequence: TGTGCCAGCAGAGGGCCCGGGTCAGGACCGACAAACTATGGCTACACCTTC. Translating it yields CASRGPGSGPTNYGYTF.

This sequence joins TRBV24-1 and TRBJ2-1; unclear D gene. The CDR3 loop spans 12 amino acids. The V gene's germline CDR1 is KGHDR and CDR2 SFDVKD. Trimming left V 3 bases short and J 6 bases short, with 5 bases between. Here the CDR3 DNA reads TGTGCCACCAGTGATCCAGGCAATGAGCAGTTCTTC. Residues: CATSDPGNEQFF.

About this clonotype itself: It may be a read error: a sequence one base away is much more abundant. The genes are TRBV7-9 and TRBJ2-1; D possibly corresponds to TRBD2 (6 bases). The CDR3 is 16 residues long. V lost 4 bases, J lost 5 bases, and 18 bases lay in between. Germline V gene lookup returns CDR1 SEHNR and CDR2 FQNEAQ (reference sequence). The CDR3 here is CASSSSGAGLHNEQFF. CDR3 nucleotide sequence: TGTGCCAGCAGCTCAAGTGGAGCGGGCCTCCACAATGAGCAGTTCTTC.

This clonotype was observed many times. The chain combines TRBV29-1 with TRBJ1-1; 7 nucleotides agree with TRBD1. Unmatched junction bases numbered 6, after V lost 4 bases and J lost 1 base. The V gene's germline CDR1 is SQVTM and CDR2 ANQGSEA. CDR3 length: 14 amino acids. The CDR3 loop is CSVVRQGRNTEAFF. CDR3 DNA: TGCAGCGTTGTCCGACAGGGTAGGAACACTGAAGCTTTCTTT. Supplemented by reference TRBV29-1 and TRBJ1-1, the full variable domain reads SAVISQKPSRDICQRGTSLTIQCQVDSQVTMMFWYRQQPGQSLTLIATANQGSEATYESGFVIDKFPISRPNLTFSTLTVSNMSPEDSSIYLCSVVRQGRNTEAFFGQGTRLTVV.

The sample holds many counts of this clonotype. The V and J genes are TRBV20-1 and TRBJ2-7; 8 bases match TRBD2. V was pared by 0 bases and J by 3 bases, with 4 bases of the junction left unmatched. Germline V CDR1 and CDR2: DFQATT, SNEGSKA (reference sequence). The CDR3 is made up of 14 amino acids. The CDR3 spells CSARDSAGGYEQYF. CDR3 bases: TGCAGTGCTAGAGATTCTGCGGGAGGCTACGAGCAGTACTTC.

This clonotype was picked up a small number of times. A much more abundant neighbour one base away suggests this may be a read error. The gene calls are TRBV2 and TRBJ1-6, with D hard to call. This CDR3 comprises 15 residues. Germline loops: CDR1 SNHLY, CDR2 FYNNEI. CDR3 loop: CASSSDLNDNSPFHF. The CDR3 nucleotides are TGTGCCAGCAGCAGTGACCTAAACGATAATTCACCCTTCCACTTT.

Comment on this clonotype: A much larger clone differs by one base, so this may be a read error. The rearrangement links TRBV5-5 to TRBJ1-5; possibly TRBD1 for D (6 bases). The CDR3 runs to 17 residues. The ends were cut back, 5 bases at V and 2 bases at J, with 20 bases in the middle. Germline V gene sequence: CDR1 SGHKS, CDR2 YYEKEE (reference sequence). The CDR3 protein is CASSGRGWYEGNQPQHF. CDR3 nucleotide sequence: TGTGCCAGCAGTGGCAGGGGATGGTATGAAGGCAATCAGCCCCAGCATTTT.

This clonotype has a count of ten or more. This chain connects TRBV3-1 to TRBJ2-6; D may correspond to TRBD1 or TRBD2 (5 bases each). V was trimmed by 7 bases and J by 0 bases, leaving 16 bases between them. Germline loops: CDR1 LGHDT, CDR2 YNNKEL (reference sequence). This CDR3 is 17 amino acids long. CDR3 nucleotide sequence: TGTGCCAGCACGCTAGGTGAGGGGATCTCTGGGGCCAACGTCCTGACTTTC. Translation: CASTLGEGISGANVLTF.

This clonotype was seen repeatedly, ten times or more. The chain is built from TRBV12-3 or TRBV12-4 and TRBJ2-1; 12 positions agree with TRBD2. V shed 6 bases, J shed 4 bases, and the junction held 4 bases outside the gene matches. There are 15 residues in the CDR3. The CDR3 DNA is TGTGCCAGCAGACAACTAGCGGGAGGTTACAATGAGCAGTTCTTC. Encoded protein: CASRQLAGGYNEQFF.

The rearrangement uses TRBV20-1 and TRBJ1-1; possible D gene TRBD1, 5 bases. This CDR3 region has 12 residues. Trimming took off 0 bases at V and 7 bases at J, with 9 bases between the two ends. CDR1 DFQATT and CDR2 SNEGSKA come from the germline V gene (reference sequence). CDR3: CSARDMGGEAFF. The CDR3 DNA is TGCAGTGCTAGAGATATGGGGGGTGAAGCTTTCTTT.

A remark on this clonotype: At one boundary the junction diverges from the germline segment, which might be a read error. V gene TRBV24-1 combines with J gene TRBJ1-5; tentative D call: TRBD1 (6 bases). CDR3 length: 14 residues. Germline-derived CDR1 and CDR2 are KGHDR and SFDVKD. CDR3 sequence reads: CATSDGGANQPQHF. CDR3 in DNA: TGTGCCACCAGTGATGGGGGGGCGAACCAGCCTCAGCATTTT.

This clonotype came up a few times. The rearrangement joins TRBV7-9 to TRBJ1-1, with TRBD1 matching 10 bases. The germline CDR1 and CDR2 sequences are SEHNR and FQNEAQ (reference sequence). The length of the CDR3 is 17 residues. The V segment lost 0 bases and the J segment 0 bases; nucleotides outside the gene matches: 4. The DNA for the CDR3 is TGTGCCAGCAGCTTAGCCTACGGGACAGGGGTGAACACTGAAGCTTTCTTT. Translated, it gives CASSLAYGTGVNTEAFF.

In its sample, this clonotype was seen many times. This chain joins TRBV5-8 and TRBJ2-5; tentatively, D is TRBD2 (5 bases). This CDR3 has 15 amino acids. Germline V CDR1 and CDR2: SGHTS, YDEGEE. V shed 3 bases and J shed 1 base, with 13 bases lying between them. This CDR3 is CASSSWSEGQETQYF. CDR3 sequence (DNA): TGTGCCAGCAGCTCCTGGTCAGAGGGCCAAGAGACCCAGTACTTC.

This clonotype was recorded many times. This rearrangement joins TRBV12-3 or TRBV12-4 to TRBJ1-2; TRBD1 agrees at 8 bases. The V gene end was trimmed by 10 bases and the J gene end by 6 bases; junction bases not matched to a gene: 10. The CDR3 sequence is 13 residues long. The CDR3 DNA is TGTGCCATCCTAGACAGGGGATTTCATGGCTACACCTTC. Protein: CAILDRGFHGYTF.

This clonotype has at least ten counts. This chain connects TRBV4-3 to TRBJ2-6; a weak D match, TRBD1 (6 bases). Germline CDR1 reads LGHNA; CDR2 reads YSLEER. The CDR3 has 16 residues. The V gene lost 0 bases and the J gene lost 4 bases, with 10 bases spanning the gap. Written as DNA, the CDR3 is TGCGCCAGCAGCCAAGATCCAGGGGCCGGGGCCAACGTCCTGACTTTC. Translating gives CASSQDPGAGANVLTF.

The genes are TRBV27 and TRBJ2-3; TRBD1 matches at 9 bases. CDR1 is MNHEY, CDR2 SMNVEV, per germline (reference sequence). This CDR3 region has 18 residues. Trimming removed 4 bases from V and 4 bases from J; junction bases left unmatched: 15. In DNA form, the CDR3 reads TGTGCCAGCAGTTCGGCCCCGTACCGGGACAGGGCCCCAGATACGCAGTATTTT. Translation: CASSSAPYRDRAPDTQYF.

This clonotype has ten or more counts. The chain is built from TRBV6-2 or TRBV6-3 and TRBJ2-1; TRBD2 matches at 8 bases. CDR3 length: 14 amino acids. V was pared by 7 bases and J by 8 bases, with 10 bases of the junction left unmatched. Germline loops: CDR1 MNHEY, CDR2 SVGEGT. CDR3 amino acids: CASTSGLGDDEQFF. In nucleotides, the CDR3 is TGTGCCAGCACTTCGGGACTAGGGGACGATGAGCAGTTCTTC.

This clonotype was observed at least ten times. The chain recombines TRBV6-6 with TRBJ2-1, with 7 bases lining up with TRBD2. CDR1 is MNHNY, CDR2 SVGAGI, per germline (reference sequence). The CDR3 length is 17 residues. The trim removed 0 bases at V and 8 bases at J, leaving 13 bases unmatched. DNA of the CDR3: TGTGCCAGCAGTTACTCGAGAGGGTTGGCGGGAGCCCATGAGCAGTTCTTC. It encodes CASSYSRGLAGAHEQFF.

The V call is TRBV6-9, the J call TRBJ2-5; D is unclear. This CDR3 is 13 amino acids long. Trimming removed 0 bases at V and 1 base at J, with 3 bases between. CDR1 is MNHGY and CDR2 is SVAAGI in the germline V gene. The CDR3 coding sequence is TGTGCCAGCAGTTATTCTACCCAAGAGACCCAGTACTTC. Residues: CASSYSTQETQYF.